Listed here are 8 T cell receptor beta chains from one sample, sequenced in a study of cytomegalovirus exposure and HLA in healthy donors. The PCR was carried out with 60 Vbeta primers and 13 Jbeta primers. The table came from immunoSEQ multiplex PCR; TCRdb's copy has only in-frame clones and leaves some out. The sample shows roughly 100,000 clones, 78% of them seen only once. The sequenced material came from PBMCs. These receptors were collected from a man aged 30 to 45 in good health and CMV-seronegative.

The genes are TRBV7-2 and TRBJ2-3, with a possible D match to TRBD1 (6 bases). Deletions cut 2 bases from V and 6 bases from J, with 12 bases between. Per germline, CDR1 SGHTA and CDR2 FQGNSA. CDR3 length: 14 amino acids. The CDR3 DNA sequence: TGTGCCAGCAGCTTAACAGGGCCCAGGGATACGCAGTATTTT. This codes for CASSLTGPRDTQYF.

The gene calls are TRBV7-2 and TRBJ1-2, with D hard to call. Germline V gene lookup returns CDR1 SGHTA and CDR2 FQGNSA. This CDR3 has 14 amino acids. V dropped 8 bases and J dropped 3 bases, with 16 bases sitting between them. In DNA form, the CDR3 reads TGTGCCAGCCGGCCATCCCTGCAGGACTATGGCTACACCTTC. Amino acids: CASRPSLQDYGYTF.

This clone has just a few counts. V gene TRBV9 combines with J gene TRBJ1-2, with 10 nucleotides matching TRBD1. From germline, CDR1 is SGDLS and CDR2 YYNGEE. The V gene end was trimmed by 4 bases and the J gene end by 6 bases; junction bases not matched to a gene: 3. This CDR3 has 13 residues. CDR3 DNA: TGTGCCAGCAGCCTGACAGGGGGCAATGGCTACACCTTC. Residues: CASSLTGGNGYTF.

This CDR3 reads CASSSAQGAYEQYF. The CDR3 nucleotides are TGTGCCAGCAGCTCTGCCCAGGGGGCCTACGAGCAGTACTTC. The V and J genes are TRBV7-6 and TRBJ2-7; 7 nucleotides align to TRBD1. Looked up from germline, CDR1 is SGHVS and CDR2 is FNYEAQ. Unmatched junction bases numbered 5, after V lost 4 bases and J lost 2 bases. CDR3 length equals 14 residues.

About this clone: At one end, the junction sequence differs from germline, possibly due to a read error. This sample also contains other DNA sequences that code for the same CDR3. This rearrangement joins TRBV4-3 to TRBJ2-3, with 8 bases aligning to TRBD2. The germline V gene has CDR1 LGHNA and CDR2 YSLEER. This CDR3 is 16 amino acids long. The CDR3 bases are TGCGCCAGCAGCCATGATTTATGGACTAGCACGGATACGCAGTATTTT. As protein: CASSHDLWTSTDTQYF.

V gene TRBV5-4 combines with J gene TRBJ1-4; no clear D gene. V lost 2 bases and J 4 bases, leaving 9 bases between the germline ends. Germline V gene lookup returns CDR1 SGHNT and CDR2 YYREEE (reference sequence). The CDR3 spans 14 residues. The CDR3 DNA reads TGTGCCAGCAGCTTTGGAGGGAGTAATGAAAAACTGTTTTTT. Amino acid sequence: CASSFGGSNEKLFF.

This clone was counted a few times. This chain joins TRBV4-3 and TRBJ1-6, with a tentative D call TRBD1 (5 bases). The CDR3 length is 20 residues. Trimming removed 1 base at V and 6 bases at J, with 25 bases between. CDR1 and CDR2 (germline): LGHNA, YSLEER. CDR3 in amino acids: CASSQVYGTPSKGPNSPLHF. The CDR3 bases are TGCGCCAGCAGCCAAGTTTACGGGACTCCTTCCAAAGGGCCTAATTCACCCCTCCACTTT.

This clone was observed once. The junction differs from germline at one of its ends, possibly a read error. This sequence joins TRBV7-7 and TRBJ2-1; D gene ambiguous. CDR1 is SSHAT and CDR2 is FNYEAQ in the germline V gene (reference sequence). This CDR3 is 14 amino acids long. CDR3 region: CASSFSGSGNEQFF. DNA of the CDR3: TGTGCTAGCAGCTTCTCGGGTAGTGGGAATGAGCAGTTCTTC.